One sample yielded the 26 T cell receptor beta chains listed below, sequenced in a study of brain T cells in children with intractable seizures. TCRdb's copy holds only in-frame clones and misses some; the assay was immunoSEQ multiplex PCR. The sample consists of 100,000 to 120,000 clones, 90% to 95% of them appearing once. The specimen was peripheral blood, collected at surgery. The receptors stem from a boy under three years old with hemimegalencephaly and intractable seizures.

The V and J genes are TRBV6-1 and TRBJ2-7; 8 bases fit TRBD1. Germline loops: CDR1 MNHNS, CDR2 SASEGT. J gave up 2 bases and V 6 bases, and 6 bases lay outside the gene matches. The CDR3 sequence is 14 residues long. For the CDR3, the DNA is TGTGCCAGCAGCAGGACAGGGCCTACCTACGAGCAGTACTTC. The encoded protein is CASSRTGPTYEQYF.

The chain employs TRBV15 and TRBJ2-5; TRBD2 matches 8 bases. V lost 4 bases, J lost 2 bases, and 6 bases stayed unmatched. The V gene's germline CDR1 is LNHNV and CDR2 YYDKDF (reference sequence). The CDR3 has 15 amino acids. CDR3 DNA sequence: TGTGCCACCAGCACCTCTCGCGGGGGGCAAGAGACCCAGTACTTC. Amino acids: CATSTSRGGQETQYF. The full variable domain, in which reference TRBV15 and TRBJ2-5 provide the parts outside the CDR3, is DAMVIQNPRYQVTQFGKPVTLSCSQTLNHNVMYWYQQKSSQAPKLLFHYYDKDFNNEADTPDNFQSRRPNTSFCFLDIRSPGLGDTAMYLCATSTSRGGQETQYFGPGTRLLVL.

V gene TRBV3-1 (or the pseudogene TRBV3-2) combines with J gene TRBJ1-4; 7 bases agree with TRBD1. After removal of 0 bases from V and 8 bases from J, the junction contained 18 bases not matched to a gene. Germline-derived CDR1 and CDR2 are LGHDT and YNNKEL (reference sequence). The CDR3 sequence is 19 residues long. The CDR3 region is CASSQDWVAWQQGSEKLFF. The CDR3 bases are TGTGCCAGCAGCCAAGATTGGGTTGCTTGGCAACAGGGGTCCGAAAAACTGTTTTTT.

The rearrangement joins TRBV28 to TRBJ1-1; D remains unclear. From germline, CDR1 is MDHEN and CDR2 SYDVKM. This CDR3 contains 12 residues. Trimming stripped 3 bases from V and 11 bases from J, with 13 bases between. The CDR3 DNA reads TGTGCCAGCAGTTTTTCAAGTCCCAGGGCTTTCTTT. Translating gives CASSFSSPRAFF. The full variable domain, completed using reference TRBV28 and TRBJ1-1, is DVKVTQSSRYLVKRTGEKVFLECVQDMDHENMFWYRQDPGLGLRLIYFSYDVKMKEKGDIPEGYSVSREKKERFSLILESASTNQTSMYLCASSFSSPRAFFGQGTRLTVV.

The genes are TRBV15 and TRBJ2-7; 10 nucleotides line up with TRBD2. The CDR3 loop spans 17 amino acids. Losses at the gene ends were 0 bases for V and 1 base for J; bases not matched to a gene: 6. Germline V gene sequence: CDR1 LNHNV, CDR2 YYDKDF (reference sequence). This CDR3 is CATSRDPSGRRSYEQYF. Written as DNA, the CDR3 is TGTGCCACCAGCAGAGATCCTAGCGGGAGAAGGTCCTACGAGCAGTACTTC.

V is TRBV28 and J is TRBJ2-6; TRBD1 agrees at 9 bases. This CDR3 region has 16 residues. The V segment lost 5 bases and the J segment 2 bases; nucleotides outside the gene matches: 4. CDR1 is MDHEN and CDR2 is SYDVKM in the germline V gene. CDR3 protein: CASSGRDRAGANVLTF. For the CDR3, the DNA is TGTGCCAGCAGTGGCCGGGACAGGGCTGGGGCCAACGTCCTGACTTTC. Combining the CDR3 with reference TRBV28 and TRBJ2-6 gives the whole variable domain DVKVTQSSRYLVKRTGEKVFLECVQDMDHENMFWYRQDPGLGLRLIYFSYDVKMKEKGDIPEGYSVSREKKERFSLILESASTNQTSMYLCASSGRDRAGANVLTFGAGSRLTVL.

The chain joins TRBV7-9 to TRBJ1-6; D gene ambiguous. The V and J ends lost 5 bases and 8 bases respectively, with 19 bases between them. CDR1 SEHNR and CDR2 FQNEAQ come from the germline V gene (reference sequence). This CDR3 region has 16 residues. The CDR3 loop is CASSPKAAGYHSPLHF. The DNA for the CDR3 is TGTGCCAGCAGCCCCAAAGCAGCAGGATATCATTCACCCCTCCACTTT.

The CDR3 loop is CASSLLVSGGQGENEQFF. The CDR3 region has the DNA TGCGCCAGCAGCTTGTTGGTTTCCGGGGGACAGGGGGAGAATGAGCAGTTCTTC. The chain is built from TRBV5-1 and TRBJ2-1, with 11 nucleotides matching TRBD1. Germline CDR1 SGHRS, CDR2 YFSETQ. The CDR3 covers 18 residues. Trimming at V came to 1 base and at J to 7 bases, leaving 13 bases not matched to a gene. Full variable domain (rest looked up from reference TRBV5-1 and TRBJ2-1): KAGVTQTPRYLIKTRGQQVTLSCSPISGHRSVSWYQQTPGQGLQFLFEYFSETQRNKGNFPGRFSGRQFSNSRSEMNVSTLELGDSALYLCASSLLVSGGQGENEQFFGPGTRLTVL.

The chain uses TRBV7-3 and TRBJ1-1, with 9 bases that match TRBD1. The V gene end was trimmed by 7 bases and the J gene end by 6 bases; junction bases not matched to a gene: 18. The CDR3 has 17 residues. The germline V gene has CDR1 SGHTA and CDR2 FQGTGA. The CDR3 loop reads CASNNGPGQGKIAEAFF. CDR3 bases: TGTGCCAGCAACAACGGACCGGGACAGGGAAAGATAGCTGAAGCTTTCTTT.

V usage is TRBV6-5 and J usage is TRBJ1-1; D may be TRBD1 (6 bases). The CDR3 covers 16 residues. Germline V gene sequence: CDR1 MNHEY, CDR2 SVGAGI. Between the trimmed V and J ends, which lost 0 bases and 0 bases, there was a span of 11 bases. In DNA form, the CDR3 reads TGTGCCAGCAGTTACTCGCAGGGGACACTGAACACTGAAGCTTTCTTT. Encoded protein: CASSYSQGTLNTEAFF.

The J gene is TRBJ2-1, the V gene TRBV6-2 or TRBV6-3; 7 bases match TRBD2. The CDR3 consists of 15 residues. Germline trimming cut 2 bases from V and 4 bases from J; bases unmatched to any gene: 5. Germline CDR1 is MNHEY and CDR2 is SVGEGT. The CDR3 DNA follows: TGTGCCAGCAGTTACACTGGCGGGGGTTACAATGAGCAGTTCTTC. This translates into CASSYTGGGYNEQFF.

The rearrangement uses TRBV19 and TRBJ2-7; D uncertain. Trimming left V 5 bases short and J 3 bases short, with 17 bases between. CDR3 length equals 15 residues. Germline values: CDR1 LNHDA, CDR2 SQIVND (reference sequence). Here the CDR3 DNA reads TGTGCCAGTAGTTGGGCTTGGGCAGTCTTCTACGAGCAGTACTTC. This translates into CASSWAWAVFYEQYF.

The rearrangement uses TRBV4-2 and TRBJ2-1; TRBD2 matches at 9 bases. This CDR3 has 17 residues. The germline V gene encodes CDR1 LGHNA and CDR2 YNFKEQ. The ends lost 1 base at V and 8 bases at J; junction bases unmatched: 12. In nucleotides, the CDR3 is TGTGCCAGCAGCCAAGGGTTAGGCGGGAGGGCCCGGGATGAGCAGTTCTTC. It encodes CASSQGLGGRARDEQFF.

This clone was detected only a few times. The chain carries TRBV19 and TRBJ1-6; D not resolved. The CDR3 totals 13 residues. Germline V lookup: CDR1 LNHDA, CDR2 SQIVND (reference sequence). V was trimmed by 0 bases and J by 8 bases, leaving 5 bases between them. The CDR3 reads CASSIEDYSPLHF. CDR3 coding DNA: TGTGCCAGTAGTATAGAAGACTATTCACCCCTCCACTTT.

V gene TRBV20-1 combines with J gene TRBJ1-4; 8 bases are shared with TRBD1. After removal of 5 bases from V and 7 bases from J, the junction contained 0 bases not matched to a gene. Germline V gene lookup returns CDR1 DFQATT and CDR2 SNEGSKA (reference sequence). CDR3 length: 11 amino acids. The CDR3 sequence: CSAGQGEKLFF. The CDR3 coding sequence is TGCAGTGCTGGACAGGGTGAAAAACTGTTTTTT.

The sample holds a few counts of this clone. The CDR3 sequence is CSVQGQGAGELFF. CDR3 DNA sequence: TGCAGCGTTCAGGGACAGGGGGCCGGGGAGCTGTTTTTT. This chain uses TRBV29-1 with TRBJ2-2; TRBD1 aligns across 11 bases. This CDR3 is 13 amino acids long. Germline V CDR1 and CDR2: SQVTM, ANQGSEA. The J segment lost 6 bases and the V segment lost 5 bases, leaving 2 bases of the junction unmatched.

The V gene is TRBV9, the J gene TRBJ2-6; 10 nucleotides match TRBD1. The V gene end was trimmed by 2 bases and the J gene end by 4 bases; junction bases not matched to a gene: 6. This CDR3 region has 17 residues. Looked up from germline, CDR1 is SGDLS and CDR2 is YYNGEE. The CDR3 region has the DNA TGTGCCAGCAGCGTGACAGGGGGCGCCGGAGGGGCCAACGTCCTGACTTTC. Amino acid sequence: CASSVTGGAGGANVLTF.

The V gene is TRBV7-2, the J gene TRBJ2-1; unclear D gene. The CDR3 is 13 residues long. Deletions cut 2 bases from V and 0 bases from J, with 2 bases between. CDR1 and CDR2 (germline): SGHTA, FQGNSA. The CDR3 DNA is TGTGCCAGCAGCTTAAACTCCTACAATGAGCAGTTCTTC. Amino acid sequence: CASSLNSYNEQFF.

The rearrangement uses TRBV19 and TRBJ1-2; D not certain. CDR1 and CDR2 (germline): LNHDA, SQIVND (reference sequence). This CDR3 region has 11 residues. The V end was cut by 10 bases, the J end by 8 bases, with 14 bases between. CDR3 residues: CATRRQGGYTF. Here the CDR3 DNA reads TGTGCCACCCGAAGGCAAGGCGGCTACACCTTC.

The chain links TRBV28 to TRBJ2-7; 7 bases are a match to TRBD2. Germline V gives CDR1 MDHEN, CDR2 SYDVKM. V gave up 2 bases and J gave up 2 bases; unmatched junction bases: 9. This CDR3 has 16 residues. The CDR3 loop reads CASSLPGLIVPYEQYF. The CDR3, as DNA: TGTGCCAGCAGTTTACCGGGACTAATTGTCCCCTACGAGCAGTACTTC.

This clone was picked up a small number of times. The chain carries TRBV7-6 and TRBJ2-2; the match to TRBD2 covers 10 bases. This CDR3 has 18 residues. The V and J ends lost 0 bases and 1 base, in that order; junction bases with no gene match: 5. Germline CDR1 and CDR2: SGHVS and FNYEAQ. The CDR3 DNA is TGTGCCAGCAGCTTAGCGCGACCTAGCGGGGGGAACACCGGGGAGCTGTTTTTT. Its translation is CASSLARPSGGNTGELFF.

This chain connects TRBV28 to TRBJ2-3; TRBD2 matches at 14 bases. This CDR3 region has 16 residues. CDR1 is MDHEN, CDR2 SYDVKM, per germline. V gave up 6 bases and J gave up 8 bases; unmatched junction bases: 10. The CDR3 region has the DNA TGTGCCAGCAGCCAGACTAGCGGGAGGGCCGGTGGTACGCAGTATTTT. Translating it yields CASSQTSGRAGGTQYF.

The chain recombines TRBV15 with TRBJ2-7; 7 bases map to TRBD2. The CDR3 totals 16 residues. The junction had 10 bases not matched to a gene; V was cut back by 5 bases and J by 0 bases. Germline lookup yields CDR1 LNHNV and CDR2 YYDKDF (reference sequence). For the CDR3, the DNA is TGTGCCACCAGCCCCCAACGTAGCGGGTTCTCCTACGAGCAGTACTTC. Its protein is CATSPQRSGFSYEQYF. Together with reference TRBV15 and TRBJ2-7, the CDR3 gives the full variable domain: DAMVIQNPRYQVTQFGKPVTLSCSQTLNHNVMYWYQQKSSQAPKLLFHYYDKDFNNEADTPDNFQSRRPNTSFCFLDIRSPGLGDTAMYLCATSPQRSGFSYEQYFGPGTRLTVT.

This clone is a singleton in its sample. In DNA, the CDR3 is TGCGCCAGCAGCCGAGGGACTAGCTCACTAGGAATCTACGAGCAGTACTTC. Its translation: CASSRGTSSLGIYEQYF. This chain links TRBV5-1 with TRBJ2-7, with 9 bases that match TRBD2. Germline CDR1 and CDR2: SGHRS and YFSETQ. CDR3 length: 17 amino acids. J was trimmed by 3 bases and V by 4 bases; bases with no gene match: 14.

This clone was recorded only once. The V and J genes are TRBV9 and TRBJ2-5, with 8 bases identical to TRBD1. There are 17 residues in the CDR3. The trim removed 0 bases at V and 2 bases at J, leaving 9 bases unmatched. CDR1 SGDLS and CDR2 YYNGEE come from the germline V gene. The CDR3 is CASSVERSGGSQETQYF. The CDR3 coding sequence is TGTGCCAGCAGCGTAGAGCGGTCAGGGGGCAGTCAAGAGACCCAGTACTTC.

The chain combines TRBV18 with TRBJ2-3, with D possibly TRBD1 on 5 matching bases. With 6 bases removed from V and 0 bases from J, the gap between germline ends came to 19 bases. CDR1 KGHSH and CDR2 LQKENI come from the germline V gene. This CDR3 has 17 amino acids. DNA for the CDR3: TGTGCCAGCTCCCTCTTGGAAGGGGTAACTAGCACAGATACGCAGTATTTT. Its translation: CASSLLEGVTSTDTQYF. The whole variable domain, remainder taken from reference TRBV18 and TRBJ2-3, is NAGVMQNPRHLVRRRGQEARLRCSPMKGHSHVYWYRQLPEEGLKFMVYLQKENIIDESGMPKERFSAEFPKEGPSILRIQQVVRGDSAAYFCASSLLEGVTSTDTQYFGPGTRLTVL.